What follows are 25 T cell receptor beta chains derived from one specimen sequenced in a study of blood T cell repertoires in COVID-19. The data were produced by immunoSEQ multiplex PCR, yet TCRdb's version contains in-frame clones alone and is incomplete. This table has a few hundred thousand clones, roughly 89% appearing once. The sample taken for sequencing was PBMCs or T cells enriched from blood (not recorded which). These TCRs come from a woman in her forties who had recovered from COVID-19.

This chain links TRBV5-1 with TRBJ2-7; 12 bases align to TRBD2. V lost 2 bases and J lost 6; bases outside the gene matches: 9. Germline V gives CDR1 SGHRS, CDR2 YFSETQ. The CDR3 spans 16 residues. CDR3 residues: CASSFASGGVLSEQYF. The CDR3 bases are TGCGCCAGCAGCTTTGCTAGCGGGGGGGTATTGAGCGAGCAGTACTTC.

V is TRBV6-5 and J is TRBJ2-7; D perhaps matches TRBD2 (6 bases). Trimming left V 7 bases short and J 2 bases short, with 15 bases between. There are 14 residues in the CDR3. Germline V CDR1 and CDR2: MNHEY, SVGAGI. CDR3 sequence reads: CASTTSAGTYEQYF. CDR3 in DNA: TGTGCCAGCACCACCAGTGCGGGAACCTACGAGCAGTACTTC.

This sequence joins TRBV10-3 and TRBJ1-5, with TRBD1 identical over 7 bases. The germline V gene has CDR1 ENHRY and CDR2 SYGVKD. Germline trimming cut 5 bases from V and 5 bases from J; bases unmatched to any gene: 6. The CDR3 spans 14 residues. In nucleotides, the CDR3 is TGTGCCATCAGTTTGACAGGGACGGATCAGCCCCAGCATTTT. Translation gives CAISLTGTDQPQHF.

The chain couples TRBV29-1 to TRBJ1-4; 10 bases agree with TRBD1. This CDR3 region has 15 residues. V lost 7 bases, J lost 0 bases, and 5 bases stayed unmatched. Per the germline V gene, CDR1 is SQVTM and CDR2 is ANQGSEA. Here the CDR3 reads CSALGQGATNEKLFF. The CDR3 bases are TGCAGCGCCCTTGGACAGGGGGCAACTAATGAAAAACTGTTTTTT.

V gene TRBV11-3 combines with J gene TRBJ2-3, with 8 nucleotides matching TRBD1. The length of the CDR3 is 15 residues. Germline V lookup: CDR1 SGHNT, CDR2 YENEEA. Germline trimming cut 5 bases from V and 0 bases from J; bases unmatched to any gene: 4. CDR3 coding DNA: TGTGCCAGCAGCCGACAGGGGTTCAGCACAGATACGCAGTATTTT. Protein product: CASSRQGFSTDTQYF. Full variable domain (rest looked up from reference TRBV11-3 and TRBJ2-3): EAGVVQSPRYKIIEKKQPVAFWCNPISGHNTLYWYLQNLGQGPELLIRYENEEAVDDSQLPKDRFSAERLKGVDSTLKIQPAELGDSAVYLCASSRQGFSTDTQYFGPGTRLTVL.

The rearrangement links TRBV28 to TRBJ1-2, with unresolved D. Trimming left V 3 bases short and J 3 bases short, with 8 bases between. Per the germline V gene, CDR1 is MDHEN and CDR2 is SYDVKM. The length of the CDR3 is 13 residues. CDR3: CASSFRGYYGYTF. The CDR3 DNA is TGTGCCAGCAGTTTCCGGGGTTACTATGGCTACACCTTC.

This clone came up once. The CDR3 sequence is CASGRVIGGQETQYF. The CDR3 region has the DNA TGTGCCAGCGGGCGGGTTATCGGGGGCCAAGAGACCCAGTACTTC. This chain connects TRBV9 to TRBJ2-5; maybe TRBD2 (6 bases). The CDR3 is 15 amino acids. Germline assignment: CDR1 SGDLS and CDR2 YYNGEE. V lost 7 bases and J 1 base, leaving 17 bases between the germline ends.

This chain links TRBV24-1 with TRBJ2-7, with a possible D match to TRBD2 (6 bases). Looked up from germline, CDR1 is KGHDR and CDR2 is SFDVKD. This CDR3 is built from 16 residues. Trimming removed 4 bases at V and 2 bases at J, with 17 bases between. CDR3 residues: CATSDLSGVGPYEQYF. The CDR3 bases are TGTGCCACCAGTGACTTGTCGGGGGTGGGCCCCTACGAGCAGTACTTC.

V is TRBV5-8 and J is TRBJ2-1, with 11 bases lining up with TRBD2. The CDR3 has 16 amino acids. V was clipped by 3 bases and J by 9 bases; unmatched bases: 11. Per germline, CDR1 SGHTS and CDR2 YDEGEE. The CDR3 nucleotides read TGTGCCAGCAGCTGGGAGGTAGCGGGAGGGCCAGGTGAGCAGTTCTTC. This translates into CASSWEVAGGPGEQFF.

This clone was counted only a few times. The chain couples TRBV5-6 to TRBJ1-2; 8 bases are a match to TRBD1. This CDR3 has 16 residues. CDR1 SGHDT and CDR2 YYEEEE come from the germline V gene. After removal of 4 bases from V and 6 bases from J, the junction contained 14 bases not matched to a gene. Here the CDR3 reads CASSPGMAGGANGYTF. In DNA form, the CDR3 reads TGTGCCAGCAGCCCCGGGATGGCAGGGGGCGCAAATGGCTACACCTTC.

The chain recombines TRBV6-5 with TRBJ1-1; D perhaps matches TRBD1 (6 bases). The CDR3 consists of 14 residues. With 7 bases removed from V and 7 bases from J, the gap between germline ends came to 19 bases. The germline CDR1 and CDR2 sequences are MNHEY and SVGAGI. The CDR3 loop is CASTPQTGGGEAFF. As DNA, the CDR3 is TGTGCCAGCACCCCCCAGACAGGCGGAGGTGAAGCTTTCTTT.

There are a few counts of this clone. The rearrangement links TRBV5-1 to TRBJ2-4; 9 bases are shared with TRBD1. The CDR3 contains 14 residues. The V gene end was trimmed by 4 bases and the J gene end by 3 bases; junction bases not matched to a gene: 2. Germline V lookup: CDR1 SGHRS, CDR2 YFSETQ. CDR3: CASSPTGGKNIQYF. The CDR3, as DNA: TGCGCCAGCAGCCCGACAGGGGGCAAAAACATTCAGTACTTC.

V and J are TRBV19 and TRBJ1-1, with D possibly matching TRBD1 (6 bases). Germline V CDR1 and CDR2: LNHDA, SQIVND (reference sequence). The V and J ends lost 2 bases and 1 base respectively, with 14 bases between them. The CDR3 runs to 16 residues. CDR3 region: CASSIFGGAQNTEAFF. The CDR3 DNA reads as TGTGCCAGTAGTATATTCGGGGGGGCCCAGAACACTGAAGCTTTCTTT.

J is TRBJ2-2 and V is TRBV12-3 or TRBV12-4; a possible D gene is TRBD1 (5 bases). The CDR3 sequence is 12 residues long. V lost 7 bases and J 3 bases, leaving 6 bases between the germline ends. This CDR3 reads CASIQDTGELFF. DNA for the CDR3: TGTGCCAGCATACAGGACACCGGGGAGCTGTTTTTT.

DNA for the CDR3: TGTGCCAGCAGTGTTTCCCGGGATGGTGGTACGCAGTATTTT. This sequence encodes CASSVSRDGGTQYF. The V gene is TRBV7-2, the J gene TRBJ2-3; D perhaps matches TRBD2 (5 bases). The CDR3 runs 14 residues. Per germline, CDR1 SGHTA and CDR2 FQGNSA. V lost 6 bases and J lost 8, with 18 bases in between.

The chain carries TRBV4-1 and TRBJ2-1; 9 nucleotides agree with TRBD2. V gave up 4 bases and J gave up 8 bases; unmatched junction bases: 6. The CDR3 has 14 amino acids. Per the germline V gene, CDR1 is MGHRA and CDR2 is YSYEKL. The CDR3 sequence: CASSLGLAFYEQFF. In DNA form, the CDR3 reads TGCGCCAGCAGCCTTGGACTAGCGTTCTATGAGCAGTTCTTC.

The chain links TRBV10-3 to TRBJ1-6, with D maybe TRBD1 (6 bases). Trimming left V 2 bases short and J 0 bases short, with 8 bases between. Per the germline V gene, CDR1 is ENHRY and CDR2 is SYGVKD. The CDR3 is 16 residues long. Here the CDR3 reads CAISEARGSYNSPLHF. DNA for the CDR3: TGTGCCATCAGTGAGGCCAGGGGCTCCTATAATTCACCCCTCCACTTT.

This chain connects TRBV19 to TRBJ2-5, with D possibly being TRBD2 (6 bases). Germline V gives CDR1 LNHDA, CDR2 SQIVND (reference sequence). The CDR3 contains 16 residues. The ends were cut back, 6 bases at V and 5 bases at J, with 22 bases in the middle. CDR3 coding DNA: TGTGCCAGTAGCCCCCCAGGGACTCGCCCTGGGGAGACCCAGTACTTC. This gives the protein CASSPPGTRPGETQYF.

This clone has only a few counts. V is TRBV27 and J is TRBJ2-3, with TRBD2 matching over 11 bases. V gave up 5 bases and J gave up 2 bases; unmatched junction bases: 6. This CDR3 is 16 amino acids long. In germline, CDR1 is MNHEY, CDR2 SMNVEV (reference sequence). CDR3 loop: CASSTLAGGLTDTQYF. In nucleotides, the CDR3 is TGTGCCAGCAGTACCTTAGCGGGAGGGCTCACAGATACGCAGTATTTT.

Concerning this clone itself: A read error is the likely source, as a far larger clone sits one nucleotide away. This sequence joins TRBV5-8 and TRBJ1-5; 7 bases agree with TRBD1. The CDR3 extends over 14 amino acids. J was trimmed by 1 base and V by 4 bases; bases with no gene match: 2. Germline V gene data show CDR1 as SGHTS and CDR2 as YDEGEE. The CDR3 nucleotides read TGTGCCAGCAGCCCACAGGGGAGCAATCAGCCCCAGCATTTT. Protein: CASSPQGSNQPQHF.

The chain employs TRBV5-1 and TRBJ1-5, with TRBD1 matching over 7 bases. Germline trimming cut 0 bases from V and 5 bases from J; bases unmatched to any gene: 5. This CDR3 is built from 15 residues. CDR1 is SGHRS, CDR2 YFSETQ, per germline. The CDR3 is CASSLGGGEYQPQHF. Here the CDR3 DNA reads TGCGCCAGCAGCTTGGGAGGGGGCGAGTATCAGCCCCAGCATTTT.

This rearrangement joins TRBV28 to TRBJ1-1, with D unresolved. This CDR3 spans 12 amino acids. Germline loops: CDR1 MDHEN, CDR2 SYDVKM. The V end lost 9 bases, the J end lost 4 bases, and 12 bases lay between the germline ends. CDR3 in DNA: TGTGCCAGTCGGGAGGAGGGCACTGAAGCTTTCTTT. Amino acid sequence: CASREEGTEAFF.

The gene calls are TRBV7-9 and TRBJ2-1; D not resolved. The germline V gene has CDR1 SEHNR and CDR2 FQNEAQ (reference sequence). The ends were cut back, 5 bases at V and 7 bases at J, with 12 bases in the middle. The CDR3 loop spans 13 amino acids. CDR3 region: CASSRGTLNEQFF. The CDR3 DNA reads TGTGCCAGCAGCCGCGGTACGCTGAATGAGCAGTTCTTC.

The V and J genes are TRBV15 and TRBJ1-2, with TRBD1 matching over 8 bases. Unmatched junction bases numbered 8, after V lost 0 bases and J lost 5 bases. CDR1 and CDR2 from the germline V gene are LNHNV and YYDKDF (reference sequence). The CDR3 consists of 16 residues. The CDR3 bases are TGTGCCACCAGCAGAGATTTGGCAGGGGGCATGTATGGCTACACCTTC. Translated: CATSRDLAGGMYGYTF.

The chain combines TRBV7-2 with TRBJ2-3, with a tentative D call TRBD1 (6 bases). CDR1 is SGHTA, CDR2 FQGNSA, per germline. Trimming pared 5 bases from V and 6 bases from J, leaving 18 bases between. CDR3 length: 15 residues. CDR3 bases: TGTGCCAGCAGCCCATCACAGGGCCTCTCCGATACGCAGTATTTT. It specifies CASSPSQGLSDTQYF.